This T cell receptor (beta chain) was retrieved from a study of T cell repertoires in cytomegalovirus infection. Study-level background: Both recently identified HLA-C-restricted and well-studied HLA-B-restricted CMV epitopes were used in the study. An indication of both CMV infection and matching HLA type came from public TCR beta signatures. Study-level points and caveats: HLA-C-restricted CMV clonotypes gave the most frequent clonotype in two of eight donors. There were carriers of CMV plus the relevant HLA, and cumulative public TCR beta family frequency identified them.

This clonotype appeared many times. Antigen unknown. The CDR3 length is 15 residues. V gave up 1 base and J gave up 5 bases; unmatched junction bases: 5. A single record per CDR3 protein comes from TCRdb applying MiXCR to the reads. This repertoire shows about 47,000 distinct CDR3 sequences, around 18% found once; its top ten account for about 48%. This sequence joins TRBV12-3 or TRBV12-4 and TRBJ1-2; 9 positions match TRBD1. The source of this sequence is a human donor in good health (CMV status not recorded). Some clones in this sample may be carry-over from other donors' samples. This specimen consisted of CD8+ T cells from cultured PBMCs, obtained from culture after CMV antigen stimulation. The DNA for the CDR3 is TGTGCCAGCAGTTTAGTGAAGGACAGGGGTTATGGCTACACCTTC. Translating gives CASSLVKDRGYGYTF.